This TCR beta chain was documented in a study of blood T cell repertoires in COVID-19. Turning to the study itself: Spain, Italy and the United States supplied samples that represented acute and convalescent COVID-19. Nucleic acid was either cDNA or gDNA, and it came from T cells, B-cell-depleted T cells, or PBMCs.

Everyone who took part was 18 to 89 years old, and they came from 24 US areas. Assignments of participants to cohorts depended upon their own reported clinical history. CDR3 length: 14 residues. The germline V gene encodes CDR1 SGHTA and CDR2 FQGNSA. Trimming removed 4 bases from V and 6 bases from J, with 13 bases in between. TCRdb keeps only in-frame clones here, not all; method: immunoSEQ multiplex PCR. The table has a few hundred thousand clones, roughly 84% seen once. V and J are TRBV7-2 and TRBJ2-1; maybe TRBD2 (7 bases). Sample: PBMCs or T cells enriched from blood (not recorded which). This TCR derives from a woman in her twenties or thirties who had recovered from COVID-19. CDR3 residues: CASSWGGAGNEQFF. DNA of the CDR3: TGTGCCAGCAGCTGGGGGGGGGCTGGCAATGAGCAGTTCTTC.